This T cell receptor beta chain emerged from a study of blood T cell repertoires in COVID-19. V lost 4 bases and J lost 4, with 13 bases in between. This CDR3 has 14 residues. The V gene's germline CDR1 is LNHDA and CDR2 SQIVND (reference sequence). In the source study's methods: The assay estimated nucleated cells by amplifying reference gene primers. Profiling relied on immunoSEQ multiplex PCR, and the TCRdb table lists in-frame clones only, not all of them. V and J calls and clone size are given by that table; D and trimming were obtained from the DNA. The sample records about 150,000 clones, 76% being singletons.

Sequenced sample: peripheral blood. This receptor was obtained from a man between 60 and 75 years old with acute or convalescent COVID-19. The chain recombines TRBV19 with TRBJ1-2; possibly TRBD1 for D (6 bases). The CDR3 is CASSRGRGSYGYTF. The CDR3 region has the DNA TGTGCCAGTAGTAGGGGCAGGGGCTCCTATGGCTACACCTTC.